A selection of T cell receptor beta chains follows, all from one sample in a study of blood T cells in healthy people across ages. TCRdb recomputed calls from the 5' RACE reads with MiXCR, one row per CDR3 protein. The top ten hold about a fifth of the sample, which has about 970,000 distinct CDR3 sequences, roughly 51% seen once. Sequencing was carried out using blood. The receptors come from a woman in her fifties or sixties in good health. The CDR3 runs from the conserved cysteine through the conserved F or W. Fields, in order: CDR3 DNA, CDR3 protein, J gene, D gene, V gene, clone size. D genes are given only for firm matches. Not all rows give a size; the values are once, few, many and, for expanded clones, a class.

TGCAGTGCTTTTACCGGGACAGGGGAGGTCAATGAGCAGTTCTTC | CSAFTGTGEVNEQFF | TRBJ2-1 | TRBD1 | TRBV20-1 | -
TGCGCCAGCAGGAAAACTGGGGGTCCAAATGAAAAACTGTTTTTT | CASRKTGGPNEKLFF | TRBJ1-4 | - | TRBV4-1 | -
TGTGCCAGCAGTTACTCGATAGGGTCGAACACTGAAGCTTTCTTT | CASSYSIGSNTEAFF | TRBJ1-1 | - | TRBV6-5 | -
TGTGCCACACAGATAAGACAGATCAACACTGAAGCTTTCTTT | CATQIRQINTEAFF | TRBJ1-1 | - | TRBV6-1 | -
TGCGCCAGCAGCCTTTTCCCCCAGGGGGGAAGTAGCAATCAGCCCCAGCATTTT | CASSLFPQGGSSNQPQHF | TRBJ1-5 | TRBD1 | TRBV4-1 | -
TGTGCCAGCAGCCCGTTTAGCGGGAGGCGCTCCTACAATGAGCAGTTCTTC | CASSPFSGRRSYNEQFF | TRBJ2-1 | TRBD2 | TRBV11-1 | once
TGTGCCAGCAGCCAACAAGACAGTTACAATCAGCCCCAGCATTTT | CASSQQDSYNQPQHF | TRBJ1-5 | - | TRBV4-2 | many
TGTGCCATCAGTCAAGCGGGAGGGATTTACAATGAGCAGTACTTC | CAISQAGGIYNEQYF | TRBJ2-5 | TRBD2 | TRBV10-3 | -
TGCAGTGCTAGGGGTAGCGGGAGGGCCTCCTACAATGAGCAGTTCTTC | CSARGSGRASYNEQFF | TRBJ2-1 | TRBD2 | TRBV20-1 | -
TGTGCCAGCGGCCACCGGACTAGCGGGACCCACGAGCAGTACTTC | CASGHRTSGTHEQYF | TRBJ2-7 | TRBD2 | TRBV7-9 | -
TGTGCCACCCAGACTAGCGGGAGTTACGAGCAGTACTTC | CATQTSGSYEQYF | TRBJ2-7 | TRBD2 | TRBV15 | -
TGCGCCAGCAGCTTGGACTCGAAAATCACAGATACGCAGTATTTT | CASSLDSKITDTQYF | TRBJ2-3 | - | TRBV5-1 | few
TGTGCCAGCAGCTTCGGAATAGCGCCCAATGAGCAGTTCTTC | CASSFGIAPNEQFF | TRBJ2-1 | - | TRBV5-6 | -
TGTGCCAGCAGCTTAGGTGGTGGGACTCCCTCCTACGAGCAGTACTTC | CASSLGGGTPSYEQYF | TRBJ2-7 | - | TRBV7-2 | few
TGTGCCAGCAGTTTAATAGGGGGCAACTATGGCTACACCTTC | CASSLIGGNYGYTF | TRBJ1-2 | TRBD1 | TRBV12-3/TRBV12-4 | many
TGTGCCATCAGTGAGTCTCTACTAGCGGGAGGTGGCGAGACCCAGTACTTC | CAISESLLAGGGETQYF | TRBJ2-5 | TRBD2 | TRBV10-3 | few
TGTGCCAGCAGCCAAGTTTTGATAACAGGGGGCGGTGAGCAGTTCTTC | CASSQVLITGGGEQFF | TRBJ2-1 | TRBD1 | TRBV3-1 | few
TGTGCCACCAGTTTAGTAGGGTCGGACGAGCAGTACTTC | CATSLVGSDEQYF | TRBJ2-7 | - | TRBV12-3/TRBV12-4 | few
TGCGCCAGCAGCTCACTTTCGACTATCACAGATACGCAGTATTTT | CASSSLSTITDTQYF | TRBJ2-3 | - | TRBV5-1 | few
TGCAGTGCTAGACCCCACAGGGGGCTCTTCGACAATGAGCAGTTCTTC | CSARPHRGLFDNEQFF | TRBJ2-1 | TRBD1 | TRBV20-1 | -
TGTGCCAGCAGCTTGACCGGGGACAGCTTCCACACAGATACGCAGTATTTT | CASSLTGDSFHTDTQYF | TRBJ2-3 | TRBD1 | TRBV28 | -
TGCAGTGCCCAATGGGTACGCTCAGATACGCAGTATTTT | CSAQWVRSDTQYF | TRBJ2-3 | - | TRBV20-1 | many
TGTGCCAGCAGCCAAGGGAAGCGGGAGAGGACAGATACGCAGTATTTT | CASSQGKRERTDTQYF | TRBJ2-3 | TRBD2 | TRBV9 | -
TGCGCCAGCAGCTCCCGGCTAGCGGGAGCGGTCGAGCAGTACTTC | CASSSRLAGAVEQYF | TRBJ2-7 | TRBD2 | TRBV5-1 | -
TGTGCCAGCAGTCCCGGGACAGGGCAAAATCAGCCCCAGCATTTT | CASSPGTGQNQPQHF | TRBJ1-5 | TRBD1 | TRBV7-9 | -
TGCGCCAGCAGCTTGGCCGTCAGCCAAGATACGCAGTATTTT | CASSLAVSQDTQYF | TRBJ2-3 | - | TRBV5-1 | -
TGTGCCAGCAGGCAGGGGGGCCGCGAGCAGTACTTC | CASRQGGREQYF | TRBJ2-7 | - | TRBV28 | few
TGTGCCAGCAGCCCAGACAGGGTAGTGACCCAGTACTTC | CASSPDRVVTQYF | TRBJ2-5 | TRBD1 | TRBV12-3/TRBV12-4 | -
TGTGCCAGCAGCCCTCAGAGTTTTAACACAGATACGCAGTATTTT | CASSPQSFNTDTQYF | TRBJ2-3 | - | TRBV7-2 | once
TGCGCCAGCAGTGTCCTCGGGACAGGGACGAACGAGCAGTACTTC | CASSVLGTGTNEQYF | TRBJ2-7 | TRBD1 | TRBV5-1 | once
TGTGCCAGCAGTTTTCCGGATAGATACGAGCAGTACTTC | CASSFPDRYEQYF | TRBJ2-7 | - | TRBV28 | -
TGTGCCAGCAGCTTTGGGGACAGGGACCTTTCCGAGCAGTACTTC | CASSFGDRDLSEQYF | TRBJ2-7 | TRBD1 | TRBV11-2 | -
TGTGCCAGCAGCCCCGGGACAGCTTACACAGATACGCAGTATTTT | CASSPGTAYTDTQYF | TRBJ2-3 | TRBD1 | TRBV7-9 | -
TGCGCCAGCAGCTTGTCCCCCGGGAGTGGCTACGAGCAGTACTTC | CASSLSPGSGYEQYF | TRBJ2-7 | - | TRBV5-1 | few
TGCAGTGCCAGGGGGGCTAGCGGGAGTTATGAGCAGTTCTTC | CSARGASGSYEQFF | TRBJ2-1 | TRBD2 | TRBV20-1 | -
TGTGCCAGCAGCTCCACCATCGGGGGATCGGCCTACGAGCAGTACTTC | CASSSTIGGSAYEQYF | TRBJ2-7 | - | TRBV7-7 | -